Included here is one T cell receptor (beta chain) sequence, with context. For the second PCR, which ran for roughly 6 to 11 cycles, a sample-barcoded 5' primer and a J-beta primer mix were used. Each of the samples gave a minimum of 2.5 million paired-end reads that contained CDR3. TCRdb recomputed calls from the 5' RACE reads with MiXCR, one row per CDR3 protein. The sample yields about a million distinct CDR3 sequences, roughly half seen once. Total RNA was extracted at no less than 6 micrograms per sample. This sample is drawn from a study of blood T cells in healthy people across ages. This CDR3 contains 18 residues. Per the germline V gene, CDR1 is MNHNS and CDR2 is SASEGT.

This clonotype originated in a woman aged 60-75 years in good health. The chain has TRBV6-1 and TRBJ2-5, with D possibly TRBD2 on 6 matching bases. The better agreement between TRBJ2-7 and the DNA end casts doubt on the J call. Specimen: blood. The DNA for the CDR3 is TGTGCCAGCAGTGAAAGGAGGGGTTGGGGTCTGAACGGCTACGAGCAGTACTTC. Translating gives CASSERRGWGLNGYEQYF.